A single sample is the source of the 17 T cell receptor beta chains below, sequenced in a study of blood T cell repertoires in COVID-19. Assay: immunoSEQ multiplex PCR; the TCRdb copy retains only in-frame clones and omits some. The sample records under 300,000 clones, approximately 88% being singletons. The sample comprised PBMCs or T cells enriched from blood (not recorded which). Source of these receptors: a woman in her 30s who had recovered from COVID-19.

This chain uses TRBV7-3 with TRBJ1-6; no reliable D call. Trimming removed 2 bases at V and 7 bases at J, with 6 bases between. The CDR3 totals 13 residues. Germline V gives CDR1 SGHTA, CDR2 FQGTGA. CDR3 in amino acids: CASSLSGNSPLHF. The CDR3 DNA sequence: TGTGCCAGCAGCTTATCGGGGAATTCACCCCTCCACTTT.

This rearrangement joins TRBV25-1 to TRBJ1-2; D is uncertain. The CDR3 consists of 12 residues. V lost 2 bases to trimming and J lost 7 bases, with 8 bases between them. Germline V gives CDR1 MGHDK, CDR2 SYGVNS. This CDR3 is CASSEPGRGYTF. The DNA of the CDR3 is TGTGCCAGCAGTGAACCTGGGCGTGGCTACACCTTC.

This chain links TRBV19 with TRBJ1-5, with D perhaps TRBD1 (5 bases). The germline V gene has CDR1 LNHDA and CDR2 SQIVND (reference sequence). V was cut by 5 bases and J by 3 bases, with 11 bases left in between. This CDR3 is built from 14 residues. The CDR3 protein is CASSGAVPNQPQHF. CDR3 sequence (DNA): TGTGCCAGTAGTGGGGCAGTGCCCAATCAGCCCCAGCATTTT.

V and J are TRBV29-1 and TRBJ2-3; TRBD2 is a possible D gene (6 bases). From germline, CDR1 is SQVTM and CDR2 ANQGSEA. The CDR3 covers 14 residues. V was shortened by 7 bases and J by 0 bases, with 14 bases between the two germline ends. CDR3 protein: CSGGRLGSTDTQYF. In nucleotides, the CDR3 is TGCAGCGGGGGACGACTAGGAAGCACAGATACGCAGTATTTT.

This clone was seen a single time. The V gene is TRBV9, the J gene TRBJ2-3, with 13 bases identical to TRBD2. CDR1 is SGDLS, CDR2 YYNGEE, per germline. With V trimmed by 3 bases and J by 3 bases, 1 base remained unmatched. The CDR3 length is 15 residues. The CDR3 nucleotides are TGTGCCAGCAGCGAGGGACTAGCGGGGACAGATACGCAGTATTTT. Translating gives CASSEGLAGTDTQYF.

The chain links TRBV18 to TRBJ1-2; the match to TRBD1 covers 10 bases. Germline V gene sequence: CDR1 KGHSH, CDR2 LQKENI. The CDR3 loop spans 14 amino acids. The ends lost 5 bases at V and 4 bases at J; junction bases unmatched: 4. CDR3 sequence: CASSAGTGVYGYTF. The DNA of the CDR3 is TGTGCCAGCTCAGCCGGGACAGGGGTCTATGGCTACACCTTC. Together with reference TRBV18 and TRBJ1-2, the CDR3 gives the full variable domain: NAGVMQNPRHLVRRRGQEARLRCSPMKGHSHVYWYRQLPEEGLKFMVYLQKENIIDESGMPKERFSAEFPKEGPSILRIQQVVRGDSAAYFCASSAGTGVYGYTFGSGTRLTVV.

This clone showed up just once. The chain is built from TRBV7-2 and TRBJ2-3; 7 positions agree with TRBD1. Trimming at V came to 5 bases and at J to 2 bases, leaving 10 bases not matched to a gene. This CDR3 is built from 16 residues. CDR1 and CDR2 (germline): SGHTA, FQGNSA. DNA of the CDR3: TGTGCCAGCAGCCCTGCAGGGGGATCAACCACAGATACGCAGTATTTT. This sequence encodes CASSPAGGSTTDTQYF.

DNA for the CDR3: TGCAGCGCCGTCAAGCGTAGTGAGGGCATTGATTCACCCCTCCACTTT. Its translation is CSAVKRSEGIDSPLHF. The rearrangement joins TRBV29-1 to TRBJ1-6; no clear D. The germline V gene encodes CDR1 SQVTM and CDR2 ANQGSEA. This CDR3 has 16 amino acids. Trimming left V 7 bases short and J 8 bases short, with 24 bases between.

This chain connects TRBV7-2 to TRBJ1-6, with D possibly being TRBD1 (6 bases). V lost 4 bases and J lost 7, with 14 bases in between. Germline CDR1 and CDR2: SGHTA and FQGNSA. The CDR3 has 15 amino acids. The CDR3 loop reads CASSSTGFRNSPLHF. DNA of the CDR3: TGTGCCAGCAGCTCCACAGGGTTTAGGAATTCACCCCTCCACTTT.

J is TRBJ1-6 and V is TRBV11-2; a weak D match, TRBD1 (5 bases). There are 15 residues in the CDR3. Trimming stripped 2 bases from V and 8 bases from J, with 13 bases between. Germline lookup yields CDR1 SGHAT and CDR2 FQNNGV. The CDR3 region has the DNA TGTGCCAGCAGCTTAACGAGCGGGGGGGATTCACCCCTCCACTTT. Protein sequence: CASSLTSGGDSPLHF.

The chain couples TRBV7-9 to TRBJ1-5; D remains unclear. CDR1 SEHNR and CDR2 FQNEAQ come from the germline V gene (reference sequence). With 4 bases removed from V and 5 bases from J, the gap between germline ends came to 12 bases. The CDR3 sequence is 14 residues long. The CDR3: CASSSGWSDQPQHF. CDR3 DNA sequence: TGTGCCAGCAGCTCGGGGTGGAGTGATCAGCCCCAGCATTTT.

The J gene is TRBJ1-1, the V gene TRBV27; 10 positions agree with TRBD1. The CDR3 length is 17 residues. V lost 7 bases and J lost 1; bases outside the gene matches: 12. From germline, CDR1 is MNHEY and CDR2 SMNVEV (reference sequence). The CDR3 nucleotides read TGTGCCAGCACCACAGGTCGGGACAGGGGTAGGAACACTGAAGCTTTCTTT. Residues: CASTTGRDRGRNTEAFF.

The chain joins TRBV25-1 to TRBJ2-6, with a possible D match to TRBD2 (6 bases). The CDR3 has 18 residues. The germline V gene encodes CDR1 MGHDK and CDR2 SYGVNS. The V end was cut by 3 bases, the J end by 0 bases, with 15 bases between. The CDR3 region is CASSEEGAGHSGANVLTF. The CDR3 nucleotides are TGTGCCAGCAGTGAGGAGGGTGCTGGACACTCTGGGGCCAACGTCCTGACTTTC. Variable domain in full (rest from reference TRBV25-1 and TRBJ2-6): EADIYQTPRYLVIGTGKKITLECSQTMGHDKMYWYQQDPGMELHLIHYSYGVNSTEKGDLSSESTVSRIRTEHFPLTLESARPSHTSQYLCASSEEGAGHSGANVLTFGAGSRLTVL.

This chain connects TRBV13 to TRBJ2-2; 8 nucleotides line up with TRBD1. CDR1 PRHDT and CDR2 FYEKMQ come from the germline V gene (reference sequence). V lost 5 bases, J lost 5 bases, and 10 bases stayed unmatched. This CDR3 contains 16 residues. The CDR3 is CASSLLQGAQTGELFF. The CDR3 region has the DNA TGTGCCAGCAGCCTACTTCAGGGGGCGCAAACCGGGGAGCTGTTTTTT.

The chain recombines TRBV7-2 with TRBJ1-2; D possibly corresponds to TRBD1 (5 bases). Trimming cost V 4 bases and J 2 bases, with 8 bases left between them. The CDR3 has 13 amino acids. Germline CDR1 is SGHTA and CDR2 is FQGNSA. The CDR3 reads CASSSDTNYGYTF. The CDR3, as DNA: TGTGCCAGCAGCTCGGACACGAACTATGGCTACACCTTC.

The CDR3 is CASSAAAEAFF. Here the CDR3 DNA reads TGTGCCAGCAGTGCGGCGGCTGAAGCTTTCTTT. This chain joins TRBV7-9 and TRBJ1-1; no firm D call. The CDR3 totals 11 residues. Germline V gives CDR1 SEHNR, CDR2 FQNEAQ (reference sequence). Trimming left V 6 bases short and J 6 bases short, with 8 bases between.

This clone appeared once. The chain links TRBV10-3 to TRBJ2-3; 7 bases match TRBD2. This CDR3 is built from 18 residues. Germline assignment: CDR1 ENHRY and CDR2 SYGVKD. V shed 4 bases, J shed 6 bases, and the junction held 19 bases outside the gene matches. This chain's CDR3 is CAISARDPLAGVPDTQYF. For the CDR3, the DNA is TGTGCCATCAGTGCCAGGGACCCACTGGCGGGAGTTCCGGATACGCAGTATTTT.